Here is one T cell receptor (beta chain) with its context. This record belongs to a study of blood T cell repertoires in COVID-19. Across the whole study: T cells, B-cell-depleted T cells, or PBMCs supplied cDNA or gDNA.

Germline loops: CDR1 KGHSH, CDR2 LQKENI. The V gene end was trimmed by 0 bases and the J gene end by 4 bases; junction bases not matched to a gene: 4. The CDR3 is 15 residues long. Clones were sequenced by immunoSEQ multiplex PCR, and TCRdb holds only the in-frame ones, with some missing. The table shows roughly 81,000 clones, with more than 70% occurring only once. The specimen sequenced was peripheral blood. The chain combines TRBV18 with TRBJ1-2; 8 bases match TRBD1. The clonotype was recovered from a man aged 80 or over with active or convalescent COVID-19. The CDR3 loop reads CASSPPTGEGYGYTF. In nucleotides, the CDR3 is TGTGCCAGCTCACCACCGACAGGGGAGGGCTATGGCTACACCTTC.